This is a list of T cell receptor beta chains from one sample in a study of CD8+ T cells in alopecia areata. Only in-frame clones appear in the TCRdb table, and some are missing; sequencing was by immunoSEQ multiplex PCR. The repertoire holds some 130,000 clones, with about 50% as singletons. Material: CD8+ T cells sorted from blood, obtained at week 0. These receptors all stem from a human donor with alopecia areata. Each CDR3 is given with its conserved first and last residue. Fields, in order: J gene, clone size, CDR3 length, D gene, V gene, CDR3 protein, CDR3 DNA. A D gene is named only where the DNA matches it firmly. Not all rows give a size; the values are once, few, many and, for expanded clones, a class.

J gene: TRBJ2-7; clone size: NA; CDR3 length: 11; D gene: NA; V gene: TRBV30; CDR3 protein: CAWSAGSEQYF; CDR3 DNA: TGTGCCTGGAGTGCCGGGTCCGAGCAGTACTTC
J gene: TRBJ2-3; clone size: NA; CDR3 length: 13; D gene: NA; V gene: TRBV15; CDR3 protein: CATSAWPTDTQYF; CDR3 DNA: TGTGCCACCAGCGCGTGGCCCACAGATACGCAGTATTTT
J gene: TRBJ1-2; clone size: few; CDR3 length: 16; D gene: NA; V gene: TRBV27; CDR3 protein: CASSPPGRESPYGYTF; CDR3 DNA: TGTGCCAGCAGTCCCCCCGGGAGAGAGTCACCTTATGGCTACACCTTC
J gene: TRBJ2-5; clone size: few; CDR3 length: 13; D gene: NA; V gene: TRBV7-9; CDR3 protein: CASSEKRQETQYF; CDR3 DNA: TGTGCCAGCAGCGAAAAGAGGCAAGAGACCCAGTACTTC
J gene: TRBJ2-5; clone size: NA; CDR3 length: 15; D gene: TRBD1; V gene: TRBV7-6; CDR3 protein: CASSRNDRVQETQYF; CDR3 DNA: TGTGCCAGCAGCCGGAACGACAGGGTTCAAGAGACCCAGTACTTC
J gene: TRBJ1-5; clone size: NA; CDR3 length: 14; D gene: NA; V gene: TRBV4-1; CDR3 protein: CASSHPGGNQPQHF; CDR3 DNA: TGCGCCAGCAGCCACCCCGGGGGGAATCAGCCCCAGCATTTT
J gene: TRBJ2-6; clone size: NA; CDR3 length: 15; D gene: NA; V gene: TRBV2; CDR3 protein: CASSPQGGGANVLTF; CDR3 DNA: TGTGCCAGCAGCCCTCAGGGAGGTGGGGCCAACGTCCTGACTTTC
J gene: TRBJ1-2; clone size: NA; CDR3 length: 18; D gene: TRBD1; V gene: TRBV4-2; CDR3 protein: CASSQTTPGQGADYGYTF; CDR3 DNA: TGTGCCAGCAGCCAGACAACTCCTGGACAGGGGGCCGACTATGGCTACACCTTC
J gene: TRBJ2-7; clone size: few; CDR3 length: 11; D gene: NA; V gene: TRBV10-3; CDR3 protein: CAISSGVEQYF; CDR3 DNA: TGTGCCATCAGTTCAGGGGTCGAGCAGTACTTC
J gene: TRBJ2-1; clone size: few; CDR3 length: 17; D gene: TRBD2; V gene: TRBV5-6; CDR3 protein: CASSDETSGGARYEQFF; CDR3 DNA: TGTGCCAGCAGCGACGAGACTAGCGGGGGGGCCAGGTATGAGCAGTTCTTC
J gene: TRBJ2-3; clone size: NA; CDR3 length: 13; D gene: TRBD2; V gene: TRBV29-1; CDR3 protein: CSVGTRDTDTQYF; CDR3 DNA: TGCAGCGTTGGGACTAGGGACACAGATACGCAGTATTTT
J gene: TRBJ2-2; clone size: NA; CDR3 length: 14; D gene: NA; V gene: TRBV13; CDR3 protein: CASSLGPNTGELFF; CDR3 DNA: TGTGCCAGCAGCTTGGGACCGAACACCGGGGAGCTGTTTTTT
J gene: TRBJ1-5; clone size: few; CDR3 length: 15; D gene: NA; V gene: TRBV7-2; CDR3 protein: CASSLAVYSNQPQHF; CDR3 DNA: TGTGCCAGCAGCTTAGCCGTCTATAGCAATCAGCCCCAGCATTTT
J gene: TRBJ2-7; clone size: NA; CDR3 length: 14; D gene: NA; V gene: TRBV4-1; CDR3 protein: CASSHSGPTYEQYF; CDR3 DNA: TGCGCCAGCAGCCATTCCGGGCCCACCTACGAGCAGTACTTC
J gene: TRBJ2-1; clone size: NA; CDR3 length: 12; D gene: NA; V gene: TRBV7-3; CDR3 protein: CASSLINGEQFF; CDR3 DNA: TGTGCCAGCAGCTTAATTAATGGTGAGCAGTTCTTC
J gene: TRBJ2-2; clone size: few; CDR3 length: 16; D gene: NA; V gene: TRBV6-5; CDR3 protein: CASSYPTGWSAGELFF; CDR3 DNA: TGTGCCAGCAGTTACCCCACAGGGTGGAGCGCCGGGGAGCTGTTTTTT
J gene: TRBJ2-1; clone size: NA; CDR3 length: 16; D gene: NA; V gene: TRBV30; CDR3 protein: CAWKGPPKGSYNEQFF; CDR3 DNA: TGTGCCTGGAAAGGACCCCCCAAAGGGTCCTACAATGAGCAGTTCTTC
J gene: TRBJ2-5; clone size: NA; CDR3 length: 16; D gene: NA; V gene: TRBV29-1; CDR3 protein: CSVGGTTWGNEETQYF; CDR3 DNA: TGCAGCGTTGGGGGCACCACTTGGGGTAACGAAGAGACCCAGTACTTC
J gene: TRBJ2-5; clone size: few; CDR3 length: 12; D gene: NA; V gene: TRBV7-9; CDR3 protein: CAILHGGETQYF; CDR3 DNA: TGTGCCATCCTCCACGGCGGAGAGACCCAGTACTTC
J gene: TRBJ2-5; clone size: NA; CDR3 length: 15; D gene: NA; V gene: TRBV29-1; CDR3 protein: CSVEDLDSIQETQYF; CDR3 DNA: TGCAGCGTTGAAGATTTGGACAGCATCCAAGAGACCCAGTACTTC
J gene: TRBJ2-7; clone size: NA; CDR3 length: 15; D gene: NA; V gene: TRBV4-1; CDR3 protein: CASSQEERQYYEQYF; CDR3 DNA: TGCGCCAGCAGCCAAGAGGAGCGCCAGTACTACGAGCAGTACTTC
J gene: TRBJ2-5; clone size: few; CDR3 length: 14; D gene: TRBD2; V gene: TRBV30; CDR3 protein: CAWSVAGSQETQYF; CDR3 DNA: TGTGCCTGGAGCGTAGCGGGGAGCCAAGAGACCCAGTACTTC
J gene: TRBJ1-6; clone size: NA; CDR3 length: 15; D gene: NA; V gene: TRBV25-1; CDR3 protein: CASSERVEVGSPLHF; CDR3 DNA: TGTGCCAGCAGTGAAAGGGTGGAGGTTGGTTCACCCCTCCACTTT
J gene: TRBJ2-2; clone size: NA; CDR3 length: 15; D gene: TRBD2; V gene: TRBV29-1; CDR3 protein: CSVMESAGGTGELFF; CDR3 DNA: TGCAGCGTTATGGAGTCCGCGGGAGGAACCGGGGAGCTGTTTTTT
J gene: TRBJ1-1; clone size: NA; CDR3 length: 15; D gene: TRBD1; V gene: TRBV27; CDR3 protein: CASSLAGGRGTEAFF; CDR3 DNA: TGTGCCAGCAGTTTGGCAGGGGGTCGGGGCACTGAAGCTTTCTTT
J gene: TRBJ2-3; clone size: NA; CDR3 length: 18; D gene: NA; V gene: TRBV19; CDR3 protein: CASSMYLGGGISTDTQYF; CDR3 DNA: TGTGCCAGTAGTATGTATTTGGGCGGCGGAATTAGCACAGATACGCAGTATTTT
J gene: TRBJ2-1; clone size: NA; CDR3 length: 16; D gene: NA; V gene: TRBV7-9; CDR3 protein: CASSQLWGDSYNEQFF; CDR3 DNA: TGTGCCAGCAGCCAACTTTGGGGGGACTCCTACAATGAGCAGTTCTTC
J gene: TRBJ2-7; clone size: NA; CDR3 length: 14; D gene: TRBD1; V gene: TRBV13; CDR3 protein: CASSLTGAPYEQYF; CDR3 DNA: TGTGCCAGCAGCTTAACAGGGGCCCCCTACGAGCAGTACTTC
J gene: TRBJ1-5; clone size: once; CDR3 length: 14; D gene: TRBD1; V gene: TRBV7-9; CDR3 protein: CASSRQGSNQPQHF; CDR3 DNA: TGTGCCAGCAGCCGACAGGGTAGCAATCAGCCCCAGCATTTT
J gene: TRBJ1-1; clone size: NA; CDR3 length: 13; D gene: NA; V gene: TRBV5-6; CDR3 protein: CASSPGAVTEAFF; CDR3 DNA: TGTGCCAGCAGCCCTGGGGCAGTCACTGAAGCTTTCTTT
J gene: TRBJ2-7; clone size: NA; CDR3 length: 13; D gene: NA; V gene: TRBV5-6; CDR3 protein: CASSATLSYEQYF; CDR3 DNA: TGTGCCAGCAGCGCCACTCTGTCATACGAGCAGTACTTC
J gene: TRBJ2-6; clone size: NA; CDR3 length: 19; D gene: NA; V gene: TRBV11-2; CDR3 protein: CASSLGRQDTSSGANVLTF; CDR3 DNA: TGTGCCAGCAGCTTAGGGCGACAGGACACTAGCTCTGGGGCCAACGTCCTGACTTTC
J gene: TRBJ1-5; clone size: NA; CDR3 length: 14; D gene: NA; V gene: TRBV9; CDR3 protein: CASSVDDGDQPQHF; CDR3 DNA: TGTGCCAGCAGCGTCGACGACGGTGATCAGCCCCAGCATTTT
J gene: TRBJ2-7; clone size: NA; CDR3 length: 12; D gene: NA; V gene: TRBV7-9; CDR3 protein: CASSPTGYEQYF; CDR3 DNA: TGTGCCAGCAGCCCGACAGGCTACGAGCAGTACTTC
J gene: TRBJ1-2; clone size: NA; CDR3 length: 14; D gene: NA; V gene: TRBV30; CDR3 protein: CAWSVYLDPYGYTF; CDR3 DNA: TGTGCCTGGAGTGTATATTTGGACCCCTATGGCTACACCTTC